This T cell receptor (beta chain) is from a study of CD8 T cells in ankylosing spondylitis. Whole-study results and caveats: Several of the motif variants were reported before in synovial fluid and blood from reactive arthritis.

This clonotype was recorded a few times. Its antigen is unknown. Per the germline V gene, CDR1 is SGDLS and CDR2 is YYNGEE. The CDR3 spans 15 residues. Trimming took 4 bases from V and 2 from J; bases not matched to a gene: 4. For TCR beta, libraries came from quantitative 5'-RACE with molecular barcodes. TCRdb independently ran MiXCR on the 5' RACE reads; one entry per CDR3 protein. The sample lists around 10,000 distinct CDR3 sequences; roughly 6.4% were seen once. The sample taken for sequencing was blood, either unsorted or a sorted T cell fraction (not recorded which). The V and J genes are TRBV9 and TRBJ2-1; 9 bases fit TRBD2. The receptor's source is a female donor with ankylosing spondylitis or in good health (not recorded which). CDR3: CASSTRGGAYNEQFF. For the CDR3, the DNA is TGTGCCAGCAGCACTCGCGGGGGGGCCTACAATGAGCAGTTCTTC.